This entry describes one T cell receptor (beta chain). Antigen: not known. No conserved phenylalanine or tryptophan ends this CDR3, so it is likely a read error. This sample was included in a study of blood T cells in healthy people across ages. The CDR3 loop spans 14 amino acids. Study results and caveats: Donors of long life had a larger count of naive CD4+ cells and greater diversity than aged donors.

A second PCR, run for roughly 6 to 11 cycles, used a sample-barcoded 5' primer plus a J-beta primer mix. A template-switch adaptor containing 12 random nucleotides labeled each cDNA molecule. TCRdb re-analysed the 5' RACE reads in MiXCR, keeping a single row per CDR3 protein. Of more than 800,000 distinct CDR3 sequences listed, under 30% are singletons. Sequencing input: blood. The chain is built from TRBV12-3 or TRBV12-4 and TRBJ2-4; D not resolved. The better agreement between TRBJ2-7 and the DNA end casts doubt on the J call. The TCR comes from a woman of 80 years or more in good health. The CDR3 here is CASSSGRQIYEQYL. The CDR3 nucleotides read TGTGCCAGCAGTTCTGGACGGCAAATCTACGAGCAGTACCTC.